These 4 T cell receptor beta chains originate from one sample sequenced in a study of blood T cells in healthy people across ages. A second PCR, run for roughly 7 to 12 cycles, used a sample-barcoded 5' primer plus a J-beta primer mix. TCRdb recomputed calls from the 5' RACE reads with MiXCR, one row per CDR3 protein. The sample has 1.5 million to 2 million distinct CDR3 sequences; approximately 39% are singletons. Sequenced sample: blood. All receptors come from a human donor in good health.

The V call is TRBV11-1, the J call TRBJ1-2; TRBD1 matches at 8 bases. The V gene end was trimmed by 5 bases and the J gene end by 8 bases; junction bases not matched to a gene: 7. The CDR3 loop spans 13 amino acids. The germline gives CDR1 SGHAT, CDR2 FQDESV (reference sequence). The CDR3 DNA sequence: TGTGCCAGCAGCACTGACAGGGGAGGAGGCTACACCTTC. It translates to CASSTDRGGGYTF.

The chain combines TRBV7-9 with TRBJ2-1, with 10 bases that match TRBD2. The germline V gene encodes CDR1 SEHNR and CDR2 FQNEAQ (reference sequence). J was trimmed by 4 bases and V by 5 bases; bases with no gene match: 17. The CDR3 totals 19 residues. CDR3 DNA sequence: TGTGCCAGCAGCATACTAGCGGGGCCAATCGAATACTTTTACAATGAGCAGTTCTTC. Its translation: CASSILAGPIEYFYNEQFF. The variable domain in full, with the rest retrieved from reference TRBV7-9 and TRBJ2-1, is DTGVSQNPRHKITKRGQNVTFRCDPISEHNRLYWYRQTLGQGPEFLTYFQNEAQLEKSRLLSDRFSAERPKGSFSTLEIQRTEQGDSAMYLCASSILAGPIEYFYNEQFFGPGTRLTVL.

The chain couples TRBV4-3 to TRBJ2-7; D gene ambiguous. Trimming removed 0 bases from V and 3 bases from J, with 9 bases in between. The germline V gene has CDR1 LGHNA and CDR2 YSLEER. The CDR3 loop spans 14 amino acids. CDR3 in DNA: TGCGCCAGCAGCCAAGATACGATAGGCTACGAGCAGTACTTC. This codes for CASSQDTIGYEQYF.

V gene TRBV4-2 combines with J gene TRBJ2-1; D is uncertain. The CDR3 has 17 amino acids. Germline loops: CDR1 LGHNA, CDR2 YNFKEQ. Trimming took 0 bases from V and 0 from J, leaving 12 bases between them. This CDR3 reads CASSQDARFSSYNEQFF. CDR3 DNA sequence: TGTGCCAGCAGCCAAGATGCCCGGTTTAGCTCCTACAATGAGCAGTTCTTC.